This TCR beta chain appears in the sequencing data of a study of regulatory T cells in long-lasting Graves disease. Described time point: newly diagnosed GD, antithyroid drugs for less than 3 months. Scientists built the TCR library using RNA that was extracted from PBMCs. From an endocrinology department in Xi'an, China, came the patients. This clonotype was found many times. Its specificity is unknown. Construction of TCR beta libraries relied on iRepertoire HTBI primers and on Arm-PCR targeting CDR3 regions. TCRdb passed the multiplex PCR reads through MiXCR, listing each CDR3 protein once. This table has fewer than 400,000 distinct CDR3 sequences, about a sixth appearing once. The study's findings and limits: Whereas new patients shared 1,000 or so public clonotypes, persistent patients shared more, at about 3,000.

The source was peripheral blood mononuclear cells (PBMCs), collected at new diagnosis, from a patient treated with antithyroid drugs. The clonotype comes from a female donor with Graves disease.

The CDR3 spells CASRTDTYTGELFF. The CDR3 bases are TGTGCCAGTAGGACGGACACCTACACCGGGGAGCTGTTTTTT. The V and J genes are TRBV19 and TRBJ2-2; tentatively, D is TRBD1 (5 bases). CDR1 is LNHDA, CDR2 SQIVND, per germline (reference sequence). V lost 6 bases and J 3 bases, leaving 11 bases between the germline ends. The CDR3 covers 14 residues.